One sample yielded the 25 T cell receptor beta chains listed below, sequenced in a study of blood T cell repertoires in COVID-19. Assay used: immunoSEQ multiplex PCR; TCRdb lists only in-frame clones, some missing. Of around 280,000 clones detected, roughly 87% appear once; the ten largest clones hold roughly 6.2%. Sequenced input: PBMCs or T cells enriched from blood (not recorded which). The receptors come from a woman aged 40 to 50 who had recovered from COVID-19.

The genes are TRBV9 and TRBJ2-5, with TRBD2 identical over 7 bases. The V and J ends lost 0 bases and 4 bases, in that order; junction bases with no gene match: 6. From germline, CDR1 is SGDLS and CDR2 YYNGEE. The CDR3 contains 15 residues. The CDR3 region has the DNA TGTGCCAGCAGCGTAGCTGCGGGAGTTGGAGAGACCCAGTACTTC. It specifies CASSVAAGVGETQYF.

This clone was picked up a small number of times. The V gene is TRBV7-2, the J gene TRBJ1-6, with D maybe TRBD1 (6 bases). Germline V gene lookup returns CDR1 SGHTA and CDR2 FQGNSA. This CDR3 is 15 amino acids long. V was trimmed by 1 base and J by 9 bases, leaving 13 bases between them. CDR3 nucleotide sequence: TGTGCCAGCAGCTTAGTTGGGGACATTACTTCACCCCTCCACTTT. It is translated as CASSLVGDITSPLHF.

The rearrangement joins TRBV10-1 to TRBJ2-3; TRBD1 matches at 8 bases. The germline CDR1 and CDR2 sequences are WNHNN and SYGVQD (reference sequence). The CDR3 has 14 amino acids. The V and J ends lost 2 bases and 5 bases, in that order; junction bases with no gene match: 3. This CDR3 is CASSEGRGLDTQYF. Here the CDR3 DNA reads TGCGCCAGCAGTGAGGGCAGGGGGCTAGATACGCAGTATTTT.

The rearrangement joins TRBV27 to TRBJ1-5; perhaps TRBD1 as D (5 bases). The CDR3 sequence is 14 residues long. Germline CDR1 and CDR2: MNHEY and SMNVEV (reference sequence). Trimming removed 3 bases from V and 0 bases from J, with 6 bases in between. Here the CDR3 DNA reads TGTGCCAGCAGTTTTACAGGTAGCAATCAGCCCCAGCATTTT. This codes for CASSFTGSNQPQHF.

The V call is TRBV5-1, the J call TRBJ1-1, with 7 positions matching TRBD1. CDR3 size: 15 residues. Germline V CDR1 and CDR2: SGHRS, YFSETQ. Trimming cost V 0 bases and J 7 bases; bases outside gene matches: 9. Written as DNA, the CDR3 is TGCGCCAGCAGCTTGGCGGGAGGGGGCGCATTTGAAGCTTTCTTT. Amino acids: CASSLAGGGAFEAFF.

In nucleotides, the CDR3 is TGTGCCAGCAGCCGCTTCGGGGGGGACAGGGATGAATATTTT. Translated, it gives CASSRFGGDRDEYF. The V call is TRBV11-2, the J call TRBJ1-3; the match to TRBD1 covers 9 bases. The V gene's germline CDR1 is SGHAT and CDR2 FQNNGV. The V gene end was trimmed by 5 bases and the J gene end by 15 bases; junction bases not matched to a gene: 14. The CDR3 is made up of 14 amino acids.

This rearrangement joins TRBV7-2 to TRBJ2-3; no definite D call. Trimming left V 3 bases short and J 2 bases short, with 9 bases between. This CDR3 comprises 14 residues. Germline assignment: CDR1 SGHTA and CDR2 FQGNSA. The CDR3 DNA follows: TGTGCCAGCAGCTTCCTTAGTTCCACAGATACGCAGTATTTT. Translating gives CASSFLSSTDTQYF.

Many counts were recorded for this clone. The CDR3 DNA reads as TGCGCCAGCAGCTTGACCGGGGAACTTTTCTACGAGCAGTACTTC. Translation gives CASSLTGELFYEQYF. This chain uses TRBV5-1 with TRBJ2-7, with TRBD2 as a possible D gene (5 bases). Germline V gene data show CDR1 as SGHRS and CDR2 as YFSETQ. Deletions cut 1 base from V and 3 bases from J, with 14 bases between. This CDR3 has 15 residues.

The chain couples TRBV28 to TRBJ1-2; TRBD1 aligns across 9 bases. CDR3 length: 17 residues. Trimming removed 8 bases from V and 4 bases from J; junction bases left unmatched: 17. CDR1 and CDR2 (germline): MDHEN, SYDVKM. The CDR3 DNA is TGTGCCAGCCTCACGGGGACAGGGAAAGGGAAGGGCTATGGCTACACCTTC. Its translation: CASLTGTGKGKGYGYTF.

V is TRBV6-5 and J is TRBJ2-3, with D uncertain. Trimming stripped 6 bases from V and 6 bases from J, with 19 bases between. The CDR3 runs to 15 residues. From germline, CDR1 is MNHEY and CDR2 SVGAGI. The CDR3 DNA reads TGTGCCAGCAGCGACGAGGCCACTACCGGGGATACGCAGTATTTT. As protein: CASSDEATTGDTQYF.

This rearrangement joins TRBV3-1 (or the pseudogene TRBV3-2) to TRBJ1-1, with 7 bases fitting TRBD1. CDR1 is LGHDT and CDR2 is YNNKEL in the germline V gene (reference sequence). The V segment lost 5 bases and the J segment 4 bases; nucleotides outside the gene matches: 10. The CDR3 spans 15 residues. The CDR3 loop reads CASSGRPGGVTEAFF. CDR3 nucleotides: TGTGCCAGCAGCGGCAGACCAGGGGGAGTCACTGAAGCTTTCTTT.

The chain recombines TRBV5-1 with TRBJ2-2; 13 nucleotides match TRBD2. V lost 7 bases to trimming and J lost 5 bases; unmatched junction nucleotides: 11. CDR1 and CDR2 (germline): SGHRS, YFSETQ. The CDR3 extends over 17 amino acids. The CDR3 DNA reads as TGCGCCAGCGCCGAGGGACTAGCGGGATTAGGGACCGGGGAGCTGTTTTTT. Its translation: CASAEGLAGLGTGELFF.

This clone was picked up one time. The V gene is TRBV28, the J gene TRBJ2-6; 9 bases line up with TRBD2. The ends lost 5 bases at V and 0 bases at J; junction bases unmatched: 11. Germline V gives CDR1 MDHEN, CDR2 SYDVKM. The CDR3 is 19 residues long. The DNA of the CDR3 is TGTGCCAGCAGTGGGCTGCGGGAGGGTTTGCTCTCTGGGGCCAACGTCCTGACTTTC. Residues: CASSGLREGLLSGANVLTF.

The chain carries TRBV7-2 and TRBJ1-3; tentatively, D is TRBD1 (5 bases). This CDR3 has 14 amino acids. V lost 0 bases and J lost 4, with 7 bases in between. Germline CDR1 SGHTA, CDR2 FQGNSA. The CDR3 region is CASSLARVGNTIYF. CDR3 in DNA: TGTGCCAGCAGCTTAGCCAGGGTCGGAAACACCATATATTTT.

The chain employs TRBV18 and TRBJ1-1; TRBD1 agrees at 9 bases. Trimming cost V 3 bases and J 3 bases; bases outside gene matches: 8. Looked up from germline, CDR1 is KGHSH and CDR2 is LQKENI. The CDR3 is 16 residues long. Here the CDR3 reads CASSPGQGREDTEAFF. As DNA, the CDR3 is TGTGCCAGCTCACCCGGACAGGGGAGGGAGGACACTGAAGCTTTCTTT.

The chain couples TRBV27 to TRBJ1-1; D possibly corresponds to TRBD1 (6 bases). CDR3 length: 15 residues. V dropped 0 bases and J dropped 4 bases, with 12 bases sitting between them. Germline V CDR1 and CDR2: MNHEY, SMNVEV (reference sequence). The CDR3 is CASSLSVGAATEAFF. DNA of the CDR3: TGTGCCAGCAGTTTATCTGTGGGGGCGGCCACTGAAGCTTTCTTT.

This chain links TRBV6-5 with TRBJ1-1; 8 bases line up with TRBD1. V lost 7 bases, J lost 6 bases, and 10 bases stayed unmatched. Germline loops: CDR1 MNHEY, CDR2 SVGAGI. CDR3 size: 14 residues. The CDR3 region has the DNA TGTGCCAGCACTCCGATCGGACAGGGCGCTGAAGCTTTCTTT. Encoded protein: CASTPIGQGAEAFF.

This clone was observed a few times. For the CDR3, the DNA is TGCGCCAGCAGCTTGGGGGCGGGAGAAACCCGGGAGCAGTTCTTC. Protein product: CASSLGAGETREQFF. The chain carries TRBV5-1 and TRBJ2-1; 7 bases are shared with TRBD2. V dropped 0 bases and J dropped 10; count of bases not matched to a gene: 10. The CDR3 is made up of 15 amino acids. Germline V CDR1 and CDR2: SGHRS, YFSETQ.

J is TRBJ2-1 and V is TRBV7-9, with TRBD2 matching over 13 bases. In germline, CDR1 is SEHNR, CDR2 FQNEAQ (reference sequence). The V segment lost 6 bases and the J segment 7 bases; nucleotides outside the gene matches: 6. CDR3 length: 15 residues. In DNA form, the CDR3 reads TGTGCCAGCAGGCGAGGACTAGCGGGAGCAAATGAGCAGTTCTTC. Translating it yields CASRRGLAGANEQFF.

The J gene is TRBJ2-1, the V gene TRBV24-1; no reliable D call. V dropped 7 bases and J dropped 6 bases, with 15 bases sitting between them. In germline, CDR1 is KGHDR, CDR2 SFDVKD. The CDR3 runs to 14 residues. The CDR3 region has the DNA TGTGCCACCAGAGACACCGTCCTCGTCAATGAGCAGTTCTTC. Residues: CATRDTVLVNEQFF.

The chain employs TRBV15 and TRBJ2-1, with D perhaps matching TRBD2 (6 bases). CDR3 length: 15 residues. CDR1 is LNHNV, CDR2 YYDKDF, per germline (reference sequence). V lost 2 bases, J lost 3 bases, and 11 bases lay in between. This CDR3 is CATSRLGDFYNEQFF. CDR3 sequence (DNA): TGTGCCACCAGCAGATTAGGGGACTTCTACAATGAGCAGTTCTTC.

V usage is TRBV7-9 and J usage is TRBJ2-1; TRBD2 agrees at 8 bases. The CDR3 runs 16 residues. Germline V gene sequence: CDR1 SEHNR, CDR2 FQNEAQ (reference sequence). The V and J ends lost 0 bases and 7 bases, in that order; junction bases with no gene match: 8. CDR3 residues: CASSLAILAGFNEQFF. The CDR3 nucleotides read TGTGCCAGCAGCTTAGCCATTCTAGCGGGTTTTAATGAGCAGTTCTTC.

This chain connects TRBV7-9 to TRBJ2-2; 9 bases align to TRBD2. The CDR3 loop spans 18 amino acids. Germline CDR1 SEHNR, CDR2 FQNEAQ (reference sequence). Trimming cost V 5 bases and J 6 bases; bases outside gene matches: 16. The CDR3 DNA follows: TGTGCCAGCAGCCTATCGAGCGGGACTAGCCGGAGGTCCGGGGAGCTGTTTTTT. Protein: CASSLSSGTSRRSGELFF.

This chain links TRBV18 with TRBJ2-6; 8 bases match TRBD1. The CDR3 has 18 amino acids. V was pared by 1 base and J by 0 bases, with 5 bases of the junction left unmatched. CDR1 and CDR2 from the germline V gene are KGHSH and LQKENI. CDR3 nucleotide sequence: TGTGCCAGCTCACCACGGACAGGGTCCCTCTCTGGGGCCAACGTCCTGACTTTC. Translated: CASSPRTGSLSGANVLTF.

The chain employs TRBV5-1 and TRBJ2-5, with D maybe TRBD1 (6 bases). The CDR3 consists of 16 residues. Germline-derived CDR1 and CDR2 are SGHRS and YFSETQ. V shed 4 bases and J shed 0 bases, with 16 bases lying between them. The CDR3: CASSPGTFGYQETQYF. CDR3 bases: TGCGCCAGCAGCCCAGGGACATTCGGGTACCAAGAGACCCAGTACTTC.